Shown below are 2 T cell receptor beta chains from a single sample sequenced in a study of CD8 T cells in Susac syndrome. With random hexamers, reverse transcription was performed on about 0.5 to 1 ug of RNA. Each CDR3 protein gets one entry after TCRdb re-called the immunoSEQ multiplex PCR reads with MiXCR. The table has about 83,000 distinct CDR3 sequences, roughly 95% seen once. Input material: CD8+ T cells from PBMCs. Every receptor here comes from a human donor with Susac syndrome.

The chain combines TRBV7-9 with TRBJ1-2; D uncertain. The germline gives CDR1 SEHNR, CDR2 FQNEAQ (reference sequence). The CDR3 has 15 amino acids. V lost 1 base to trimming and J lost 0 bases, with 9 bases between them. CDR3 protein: CASSLDGQTNYGYTF. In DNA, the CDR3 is TGTGCCAGCAGCTTAGACGGGCAGACTAACTATGGCTACACCTTC.

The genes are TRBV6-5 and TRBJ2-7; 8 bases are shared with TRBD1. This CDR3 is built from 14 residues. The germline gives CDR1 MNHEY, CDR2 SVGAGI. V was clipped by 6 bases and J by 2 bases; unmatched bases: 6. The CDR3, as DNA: TGTGCCAGCAGCAACATACAGGGGGCCTACGAGCAGTACTTC. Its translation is CASSNIQGAYEQYF.